Listed here are 28 T cell receptor beta chains from one sample, sequenced in a study of blood T cell repertoires in COVID-19. Profiling relied on immunoSEQ multiplex PCR, and the TCRdb table lists in-frame clones only, not all of them. The table shows under 85,000 clones, with 70% to 90% occurring only once. The specimen was peripheral blood. These receptors originate from a man between 40 and 49 years old with COVID-19, enrolled during active disease.

This rearrangement joins TRBV28 to TRBJ2-2; D might be TRBD2 (6 bases). The germline gives CDR1 MDHEN, CDR2 SYDVKM. The CDR3 extends over 14 amino acids. V lost 2 bases and J lost 3, with 7 bases in between. In nucleotides, the CDR3 is TGTGCCAGCAGTTTAACGGGGGACACCGGGGAGCTGTTTTTT. This translates into CASSLTGDTGELFF.

The rearrangement joins TRBV7-9 to TRBJ1-5, with 10 bases matching TRBD1. Trimming at V came to 5 bases and at J to 0 bases, leaving 7 bases not matched to a gene. Germline CDR1 is SEHNR and CDR2 is FQNEAQ (reference sequence). CDR3 length: 17 amino acids. The CDR3 here is CASSHGQGGYSNQPQHF. In DNA, the CDR3 is TGTGCCAGCAGCCACGGACAGGGGGGTTATAGCAATCAGCCCCAGCATTTT. Full variable domain (remainder filled in from reference TRBV7-9 and TRBJ1-5): DTGVSQNPRHKITKRGQNVTFRCDPISEHNRLYWYRQTLGQGPEFLTYFQNEAQLEKSRLLSDRFSAERPKGSFSTLEIQRTEQGDSAMYLCASSHGQGGYSNQPQHFGDGTRLSIL.

The V and J genes are TRBV2 and TRBJ1-2; 7 nucleotides match TRBD1. Germline loops: CDR1 SNHLY, CDR2 FYNNEI. Trimming removed 6 bases from V and 10 bases from J; junction bases left unmatched: 20. The CDR3 extends over 16 amino acids. The CDR3 DNA sequence: TGTGCCAGCAGGAAGGGGACAGTCCCTACAGCATTGTCCTACACCTTC. This gives the protein CASRKGTVPTALSYTF. Together with reference TRBV2 and TRBJ1-2, the CDR3 gives the full variable domain: EPEVTQTPSHQVTQMGQEVILRCVPISNHLYFYWYRQILGQKVEFLVSFYNNEISEKSEIFDDQFSVERPDGSNFTLKIRSTKLEDSAMYFCASRKGTVPTALSYTFGSGTRLTVV.

This sequence joins TRBV6-6 and TRBJ2-7; perhaps TRBD1 as D (6 bases). V lost 4 bases to trimming and J lost 6 bases, with 10 bases between them. The CDR3 sequence is 12 residues long. CDR1 is MNHNY and CDR2 is SVGAGI in the germline V gene (reference sequence). The chain's CDR3 is CASSSQGSEQYF. CDR3 coding DNA: TGTGCCAGCAGTTCACAGGGTTCCGAGCAGTACTTC.

The genes are TRBV7-2 and TRBJ2-3; tentatively, D is TRBD2 (7 bases). The CDR3 has 16 amino acids. With 5 bases removed from V and 3 bases from J, the gap between germline ends came to 18 bases. Germline V gene sequence: CDR1 SGHTA, CDR2 FQGNSA. The CDR3 protein is CASSPNSRGQTDTQYF. CDR3 nucleotides: TGTGCCAGCAGCCCTAATTCGCGGGGGCAAACAGATACGCAGTATTTT.

In DNA form, the CDR3 reads TGTGCCAGCAGCTTAGAACTAGCGGGGGGGTACGAGCAGTACTTC. The encoded protein is CASSLELAGGYEQYF. This chain joins TRBV11-2 and TRBJ2-7; 13 bases agree with TRBD2. CDR3 length: 15 residues. V shed 0 bases and J 4 bases; nucleotides not matched to a gene: 0. Germline V gives CDR1 SGHAT, CDR2 FQNNGV.

The chain uses TRBV30 and TRBJ1-2; D ambiguous. The germline gives CDR1 GTSNPN, CDR2 SVGIG (reference sequence). The V end lost 3 bases, the J end lost 7 bases, and 15 bases lay between the germline ends. CDR3 length: 13 amino acids. CDR3 sequence: CAWSLTVLSGYTF. The CDR3 nucleotides are TGTGCCTGGAGCCTAACCGTCTTATCTGGCTACACCTTC.

This sequence joins TRBV6-1 and TRBJ1-5; no clear D. The V gene's germline CDR1 is MNHNS and CDR2 SASEGT. V lost 2 bases and J lost 5, with 13 bases in between. The length of the CDR3 is 15 residues. The CDR3 coding sequence is TGTGCCAGCAGTGAAAGTTTTCGGCAGGATCAGCCCCAGCATTTT. This encodes CASSESFRQDQPQHF.

This chain links TRBV19 with TRBJ1-2, with D unresolved. The germline gives CDR1 LNHDA, CDR2 SQIVND (reference sequence). V was cut by 3 bases and J by 2 bases, with 4 bases left in between. This CDR3 is 12 amino acids long. The CDR3 reads CASSILNYGYTF. The CDR3 DNA follows: TGTGCCAGTAGTATCTTGAACTATGGCTACACCTTC.

The chain has TRBV19 and TRBJ2-3, with 9 nucleotides matching TRBD2. This CDR3 comprises 16 residues. With 3 bases clipped from V and 8 bases from J, the junction kept 12 bases outside the gene matches. Germline V gene lookup returns CDR1 LNHDA and CDR2 SQIVND (reference sequence). This CDR3 is CASSMVLRGGPGTQYF. CDR3 sequence (DNA): TGTGCCAGTAGTATGGTCCTGCGGGGGGGCCCCGGTACGCAGTATTTT.

The rearrangement uses TRBV7-2 and TRBJ2-5; 9 nucleotides align to TRBD2. Germline V CDR1 and CDR2: SGHTA, FQGNSA. The CDR3 covers 15 residues. With V trimmed by 1 base and J by 3 bases, 3 bases remained unmatched. For the CDR3, the DNA is TGTGCCAGCAGCTTAGGAAGCGGGGGGAAAGAGACCCAGTACTTC. It yields the protein CASSLGSGGKETQYF.

The CDR3 loop reads CASSYLLGTAGGYTF. The CDR3 coding sequence is TGTGCCAGCAGTTATCTCCTTGGGACTGCGGGTGGCTACACCTTC. The chain is built from TRBV6-5 and TRBJ1-2; TRBD1 is a possible D gene (5 bases). The CDR3 extends over 15 amino acids. Looked up from germline, CDR1 is MNHEY and CDR2 is SVGAGI. Trimming left V 3 bases short and J 7 bases short, with 18 bases between.

The CDR3 here is CASSDSSVEYNSPLHF. CDR3 nucleotide sequence: TGTGCCAGCAGTGACTCGAGTGTCGAATATAATTCACCCCTCCACTTT. The chain carries TRBV6-4 and TRBJ1-6; no clear D gene. Per germline, CDR1 MRHNA and CDR2 SNTAGT. The CDR3 spans 16 residues. V shed 0 bases and J shed 4 bases, with 10 bases lying between them.

DNA for the CDR3: TGTGCCAGCAGCCGAACTAAGGAAAAGTACGAGCAGTACTTC. It specifies CASSRTKEKYEQYF. The V and J genes are TRBV3-1 (or the pseudogene TRBV3-2) and TRBJ2-7, with D hard to call. From germline, CDR1 is LGHDT and CDR2 YNNKEL (reference sequence). The CDR3 runs to 14 residues. Between the trimmed V and J ends, which lost 4 bases and 4 bases, there was a span of 14 bases.

The V and J genes are TRBV13 and TRBJ1-2; D is undetermined. The CDR3 is 13 residues long. The ends were cut back, 1 base at V and 2 bases at J, with 5 bases in the middle. The V gene's germline CDR1 is PRHDT and CDR2 FYEKMQ (reference sequence). The CDR3 region is CASSLERNYGYTF. The CDR3, as DNA: TGTGCCAGCAGCTTAGAGAGAAACTATGGCTACACCTTC.

The J gene is TRBJ1-2, the V gene TRBV5-4; D gene ambiguous. CDR1 is SGHNT and CDR2 is YYREEE in the germline V gene (reference sequence). Trimming cost V 4 bases and J 2 bases, with 15 bases left between them. This CDR3 comprises 15 residues. The CDR3 region is CASSPTPGDNYGYTF. The CDR3 bases are TGTGCCAGCAGCCCCACCCCGGGAGACAACTATGGCTACACCTTC.

The chain recombines TRBV24-1 with TRBJ2-5, with 7 bases aligning to TRBD2. The CDR3 spans 16 residues. The germline V gene has CDR1 KGHDR and CDR2 SFDVKD. V was pared by 3 bases and J by 2 bases, with 8 bases of the junction left unmatched. The CDR3 spells CATSDTRGAGQETQYF. CDR3 nucleotide sequence: TGTGCCACCAGTGATACACGGGGAGCGGGGCAAGAGACCCAGTACTTC.

This clone appeared a single time. The gene calls are TRBV28 and TRBJ2-3; maybe TRBD2 (7 bases). Germline V CDR1 and CDR2: MDHEN, SYDVKM. Between the trimmed V and J ends, which lost 3 bases and 6 bases, there was a span of 16 bases. The CDR3 spans 15 residues. CDR3: CASSLGTGGRDTQYF. CDR3 sequence (DNA): TGTGCCAGCAGTTTGGGGACGGGGGGCAGGGATACGCAGTATTTT. The whole variable domain, remainder taken from reference TRBV28 and TRBJ2-3, is DVKVTQSSRYLVKRTGEKVFLECVQDMDHENMFWYRQDPGLGLRLIYFSYDVKMKEKGDIPEGYSVSREKKERFSLILESASTNQTSMYLCASSLGTGGRDTQYFGPGTRLTVL.

The rearrangement joins TRBV28 to TRBJ1-1; D remains ambiguous. Germline V gene data show CDR1 as MDHEN and CDR2 as SYDVKM. V gave up 5 bases and J gave up 5 bases, with 21 bases separating them. The CDR3 totals 16 residues. DNA of the CDR3: TGTGCCAGCAGTATCCTCCCGGGGTATAAATGGACTGAAGCTTTCTTT. Encoded protein: CASSILPGYKWTEAFF.

This chain uses TRBV10-3 with TRBJ2-4; 11 nucleotides agree with TRBD2. The CDR3 has 14 amino acids. V was pared by 4 bases and J by 12 bases, with 8 bases of the junction left unmatched. Germline V lookup: CDR1 ENHRY, CDR2 SYGVKD. The chain's CDR3 is CAISGIAGGQTQYF. CDR3 coding DNA: TGTGCCATCAGTGGAATAGCGGGGGGGCAAACTCAGTACTTC.

The rearrangement links TRBV7-2 to TRBJ2-3; TRBD2 matches 7 bases. The CDR3 loop spans 15 amino acids. After removal of 3 bases from V and 4 bases from J, the junction contained 7 bases not matched to a gene. The germline CDR1 and CDR2 sequences are SGHTA and FQGNSA. The CDR3 region is CASSLSASGPDTQYF. The CDR3 coding sequence is TGTGCCAGCAGCTTGTCGGCTAGCGGTCCAGATACGCAGTATTTT.

The CDR3 coding sequence is TGTGCCAGCAGCCATCGGACTGGAGCCAAAAACATTCAGTACTTC. It translates to CASSHRTGAKNIQYF. The chain uses TRBV16 and TRBJ2-4; D perhaps matches TRBD2 (5 bases). This CDR3 is built from 15 residues. The germline V gene encodes CDR1 KGHSY and CDR2 FQNENV. V dropped 3 bases and J dropped 0 bases, with 9 bases sitting between them.

V and J are TRBV21-1 and TRBJ2-5; the table assigns TRBD1, which was not confirmed against the DNA. TRBV21-1 is designated a pseudogene. The CDR3 spans 13 residues. The CDR3 protein is CASSKLTPETQYF. CDR3 sequence (DNA): TGTGCCAGCAGCAAACTGACACCCGAGACCCAGTACTTC.

The chain recombines TRBV27 with TRBJ2-2; no firm D call. Deletions cut 3 bases from V and 0 bases from J, with 8 bases between. This CDR3 contains 15 residues. Germline CDR1 reads MNHEY; CDR2 reads SMNVEV (reference sequence). CDR3 residues: CASSFRPANTGELFF. The CDR3 nucleotides read TGTGCCAGCAGTTTTCGTCCCGCGAACACCGGGGAGCTGTTTTTT.

The J gene is TRBJ1-1, the V gene TRBV6-5; 8 positions agree with TRBD1. This CDR3 is built from 14 residues. Germline loops: CDR1 MNHEY, CDR2 SVGAGI. The V gene end was trimmed by 7 bases and the J gene end by 5 bases; junction bases not matched to a gene: 9. The CDR3 sequence is CASTGQEGYTEAFF. The CDR3 DNA follows: TGTGCCAGCACGGGACAGGAGGGTTATACTGAAGCTTTCTTT.

This chain connects TRBV4-2 to TRBJ1-4; no firm D call. The CDR3 length is 15 residues. CDR1 is LGHNA and CDR2 is YNFKEQ in the germline V gene. V lost 0 bases and J 7 bases, leaving 12 bases between the germline ends. In DNA, the CDR3 is TGTGCCAGCAGCCAAGACACTTTACGGGTTGAAAAACTGTTTTTT. Translating it yields CASSQDTLRVEKLFF.

The chain joins TRBV5-4 to TRBJ2-3; 7 nucleotides match TRBD2. The length of the CDR3 is 15 residues. Germline V CDR1 and CDR2: SGHNT, YYREEE (reference sequence). Losses at the gene ends were 4 bases for V and 2 bases for J; bases not matched to a gene: 7. In DNA, the CDR3 is TGTGCCAGCAGCCAAGCTAGCGGCTACACAGATACGCAGTATTTT. As protein: CASSQASGYTDTQYF.

The chain recombines TRBV21-1 with TRBJ1-1; TRBD1, the D gene given by the table, was not confirmed from the DNA. TRBV21-1 is shown as a pseudogene. The CDR3 extends over 17 amino acids. Here the CDR3 DNA reads TGTGCCAGCACCCGAGGGACAGGGGGAACAGGGAGGACTGAAGCTTTCTTT. It yields the protein CASTRGTGGTGRTEAFF.